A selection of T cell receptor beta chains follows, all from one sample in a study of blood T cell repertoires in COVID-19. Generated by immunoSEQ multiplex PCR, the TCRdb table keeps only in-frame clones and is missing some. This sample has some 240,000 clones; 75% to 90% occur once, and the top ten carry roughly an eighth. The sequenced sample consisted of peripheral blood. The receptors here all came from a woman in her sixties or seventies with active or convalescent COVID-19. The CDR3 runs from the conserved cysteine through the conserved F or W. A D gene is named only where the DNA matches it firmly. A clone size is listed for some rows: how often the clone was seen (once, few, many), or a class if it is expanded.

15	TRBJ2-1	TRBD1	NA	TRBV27	TGTGCCAGCATTAATTTGGGGACAGGGGTAGATGAGCAGTTCTTC	CASINLGTGVDEQFF
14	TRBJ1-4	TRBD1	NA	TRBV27	TGTGCCAGCAGTCATTTTGGACAGGGGGGAGAACTGTTTTTT	CASSHFGQGGELFF
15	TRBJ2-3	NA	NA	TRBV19	TGTGCCAGTAGTCCTAGGACAGCGATCACAGATACGCAGTATTTT	CASSPRTAITDTQYF
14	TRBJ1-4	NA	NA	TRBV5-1	TGCGCCAGCAGCGCCACGGGTCCGAATGAAAAACTGTTTTTT	CASSATGPNEKLFF
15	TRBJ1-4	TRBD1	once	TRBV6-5	TGTGCCAGCAGTTACTCGGACAGGCCCAATGAAAAACTGTTTTTT	CASSYSDRPNEKLFF
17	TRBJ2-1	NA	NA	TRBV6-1	TGTGCCAGCAGTGAAGCCCCCCGCGGGCGAAACAACAATGAGCAGTTCTTC	CASSEAPRGRNNNEQFF
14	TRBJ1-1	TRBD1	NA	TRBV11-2	TGTGCCAGCAGCTTTGGACAGGGGGCCACTGAAGCTTTCTTT	CASSFGQGATEAFF
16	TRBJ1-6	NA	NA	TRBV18	TGTGCCAGCTCACCTACCGTGGGCAGGGATCCTTCACCCCTCCACTTT	CASSPTVGRDPSPLHF
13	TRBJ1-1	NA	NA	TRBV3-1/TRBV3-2	TGTGCCAGCAGCACCCTTGGAGGTACTGAAGCTTTCTTT	CASSTLGGTEAFF
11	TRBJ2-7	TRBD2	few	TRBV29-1	TGCAGCGGCCGAAGCGGGGGTGCGCAGTACTTC	CSGRSGGAQYF
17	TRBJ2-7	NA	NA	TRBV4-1	TGCGCCAGCAGCCAAGATAGTTTAGCGGACTCAACCTACGAGCAGTACTTC	CASSQDSLADSTYEQYF
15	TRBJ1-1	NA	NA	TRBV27	TGTGCCAGCAGGTTATGGGCACAGGTCAACACTGAAGCTTTCTTT	CASRLWAQVNTEAFF
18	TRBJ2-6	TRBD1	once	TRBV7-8	TGTGCCAGCAATGACGCCGGGACAGGGAGGTCTGGGGCCAACGTCCTGACTTTC	CASNDAGTGRSGANVLTF
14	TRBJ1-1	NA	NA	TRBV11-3	TGTGCCAGCAGCTTAGATGGGAGACAATCCGAAGCTTTCTTT	CASSLDGRQSEAFF
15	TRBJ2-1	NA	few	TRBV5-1	TGCGCCAGCAGCTCCGGGCAGGGGTCATTTGATGAGCAGTTCTTC	CASSSGQGSFDEQFF
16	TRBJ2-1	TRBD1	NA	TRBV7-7	TGTGCCAGCAGCAAAACCCGGGACAGGGGATACAATGAGCAGTTCTTC	CASSKTRDRGYNEQFF
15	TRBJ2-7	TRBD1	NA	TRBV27	TGTGCCAGCAGTATAACCGGGACAGGGTTCTACGAGCAGTACTTC	CASSITGTGFYEQYF
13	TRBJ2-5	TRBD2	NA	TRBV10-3	TGTGCCATCCATAGCGGGGGGGCAGAGACCCAGTACTTC	CAIHSGGAETQYF
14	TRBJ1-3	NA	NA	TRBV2	TGTGCCAGCGTAGTCGGTGCCTCTGGAAACACCATATATTTT	CASVVGASGNTIYF
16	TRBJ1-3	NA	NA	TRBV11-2	TGTGCCAGCAGCCCCCTACAGGGATCCTCTGGAAACACCATATATTTT	CASSPLQGSSGNTIYF
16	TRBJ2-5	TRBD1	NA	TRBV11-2	TGTGCCAGCAGCACCCAAGACAGGGGCGACCAAGAGACCCAGTACTTC	CASSTQDRGDQETQYF
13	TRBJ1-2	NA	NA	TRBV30	TGTGCCTGGAGTGTACTCCAGCGCTATGGCTACACCTTC	CAWSVLQRYGYTF
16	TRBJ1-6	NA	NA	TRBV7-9	TGTGCCAGCACCGACGGACAGATCCTTGATAATTCACCCCTCCACTTT	CASTDGQILDNSPLHF
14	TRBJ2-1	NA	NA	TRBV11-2	TGTGCCAGCAGCTTAGGGCAGGTTTACAATGAGCAGTTCTTC	CASSLGQVYNEQFF
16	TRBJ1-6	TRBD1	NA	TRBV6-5	TGTGCCAGCAGTTACGTGGCAGGGGGTAGGGATTCACCCCTCCACTTT	CASSYVAGGRDSPLHF
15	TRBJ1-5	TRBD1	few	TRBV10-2	TGCGCCAGCTCGCCCCAGGGGGCGTACAATCAGCCCCAGCATTTT	CASSPQGAYNQPQHF
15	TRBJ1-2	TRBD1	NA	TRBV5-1	TGCGCCAGCAGCTTGGAAAGACAGGGGGACTATGGCTACACCTTC	CASSLERQGDYGYTF
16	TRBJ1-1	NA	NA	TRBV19	TGTGCCAGTAGTATCGCGGGACGTAGCATGAACACTGAAGCTTTCTTT	CASSIAGRSMNTEAFF
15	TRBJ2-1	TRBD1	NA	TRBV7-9	TGTGCCAGCAGCCCCGGGACAGGGTGGTACAATGAGCAGTTCTTC	CASSPGTGWYNEQFF
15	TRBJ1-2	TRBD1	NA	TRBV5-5	TGTGCCAGCAGCTTGCGACAGGGGGCTAACTATGGCTACACCTTC	CASSLRQGANYGYTF
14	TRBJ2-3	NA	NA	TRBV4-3	TGCGCCAGCAGTGGGCGGGGGCTGGGAGATACGCAGTATTTT	CASSGRGLGDTQYF
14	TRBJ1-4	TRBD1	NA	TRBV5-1	TGCGCCAGCAGCGGGGACAGGAGTAATGAAAAACTGTTTTTT	CASSGDRSNEKLFF